The 3 T cell receptor beta chains given below trace back to one sample, sequenced in a study of metastatic and nonmetastatic thyroid tumors. Ahead of thyroid surgery, no patient had received treatment of any kind. Via MiXCR, TCRdb re-called the PCR reads. The sample lists some 19,000 clones, 25% to 35% occurring once. The sequenced material came from tumor tissue. The receptors were sampled from a female donor with papillary thyroid cancer or a benign thyroid nodule (not recorded which). Some clones in this sample may be carry-over from other donors' samples.

This clone was seen at least ten times. The identical CDR3 is also encoded by other nucleotide sequences in the sample. The V gene is TRBV6-5, the J gene TRBJ2-7; tentatively, D is TRBD1 or TRBD2 (6 bases each). The CDR3 covers 15 residues. Looked up from germline, CDR1 is MNHEY and CDR2 is SVGAGI. Trimming took off 2 bases at V and 3 bases at J, with 14 bases between the two ends. The DNA of the CDR3 is TGTGCCAGCAGTTACGGGGGGCTAGGTAACTACGAGCAGTACTTC. Protein product: CASSYGGLGNYEQYF.

On this clone itself: A read error may produce the germline difference seen at one junction end. The chain is built from TRBV6-1 and TRBJ1-6, with D perhaps matching TRBD1 (5 bases). Germline loops: CDR1 MNHNS, CDR2 SASEGT. This CDR3 has 15 residues. CDR3 sequence (DNA): TGTACCAGCAGCCTACGGACAACAGTGATCTCACCCCTCCACTTT. This translates into CTSSLRTTVISPLHF.

The CDR3 nucleotides are TGTGCCAGCAGTCTAACCCTAGGCTACACCTTC. Translating it yields CASSLTLGYTF. This sequence joins TRBV12-3 or TRBV12-4 and TRBJ1-2; D remains ambiguous. Trimming took off 5 bases at V and 8 bases at J, with 9 bases between the two ends. The CDR3 covers 11 residues.